The T cell receptor beta chain described here comes from a study of long-term antiretroviral therapy in people with HIV. Study results and limitations: Upon ART, diversity increased but remained lower than transplant donor controls.

The trim removed 3 bases at V and 3 bases at J, leaving 9 bases unmatched. Germline V gene data show CDR1 as SEHNR and CDR2 as FQNEAQ (reference sequence). The CDR3 runs 17 residues. With respect to this clone: The target antigen is unknown.

The assay used was immunoSEQ (version v3.0), run at survey level. Profiling relied on immunoSEQ multiplex PCR, and the TCRdb table lists in-frame clones only, not all of them. Of roughly 23,000 clones detected, 80% to 85% appear once; the ten largest clones hold around 3.3%. V and J are TRBV7-9 and TRBJ1-3; TRBD1 matches 9 bases. The clonotype comes from a woman aged 45-65 years with HIV. This sample comprised unsorted PBMCs, obtained 1.9 years after starting antiretroviral therapy. The CDR3 coding sequence is TGTGCCAGCAGCTTTTCTGGACAGGGGATTATTGGAAACACCATATATTTT. The encoded protein is CASSFSGQGIIGNTIYF.